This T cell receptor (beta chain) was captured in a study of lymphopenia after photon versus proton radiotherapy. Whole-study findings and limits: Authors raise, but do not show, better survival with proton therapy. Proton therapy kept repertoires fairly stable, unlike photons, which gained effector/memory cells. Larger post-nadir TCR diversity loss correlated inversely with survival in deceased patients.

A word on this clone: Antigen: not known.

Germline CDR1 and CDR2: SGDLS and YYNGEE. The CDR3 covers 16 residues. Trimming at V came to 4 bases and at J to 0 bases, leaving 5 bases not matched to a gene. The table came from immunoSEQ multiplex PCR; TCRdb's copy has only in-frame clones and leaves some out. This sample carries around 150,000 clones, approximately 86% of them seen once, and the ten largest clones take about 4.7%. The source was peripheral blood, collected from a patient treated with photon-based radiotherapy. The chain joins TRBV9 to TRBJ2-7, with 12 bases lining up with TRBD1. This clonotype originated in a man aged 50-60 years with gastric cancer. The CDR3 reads CASSPPGQGASYEQYF. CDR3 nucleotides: TGTGCCAGCAGCCCCCCGGGACAGGGGGCCTCCTACGAGCAGTACTTC.